Below, one TCR beta chain is given with its context. Antigen specificity is unknown. The CDR3 is 14 amino acids. Trimming cost V 7 bases and J 6 bases; bases outside gene matches: 11. CDR1 and CDR2 from the germline V gene are SQVTM and ANQGSEA. Alongside a J-beta primer mix, a sample-barcoded 5' primer served in a second PCR lasting roughly 7 to 11 cycles. A template-switch adaptor that had 12 random nucleotides put a tag on each cDNA molecule. Using its own MiXCR run on the 5' RACE reads, TCRdb lists one record per CDR3 protein. The sample carries 700,000 to 850,000 distinct CDR3 sequences, less than 70% recorded once. This entry comes from a study of blood T cells in healthy people across ages. Study-level results: For the donors, CMV status was unknown and possibly confounded expanded clonotype changes. While age rose, TCR beta diversity per million T cells dropped in a roughly linear way.

At least 6 micrograms of total RNA were extracted per sample. This chain joins TRBV29-1 and TRBJ2-7; TRBD1 matches 11 bases. The sequence derives from an older man in good health. The sample was blood. CDR3 nucleotides: TGCAGCGCATCTCCGGGACAGGGGGAGTCCGAGCAGTACTTC. Translating it yields CSASPGQGESEQYF.